The source of this T cell receptor beta chain is a study of T cell repertoires and Cas9 in healthy adults. Study information: SpCas9-reactive CD4 and CD8 T cells were characterized for potency, cytotoxicity and lineage.

Overall study results and limits: SpCas9-reactive regulatory T cells reportedly mitigated SpCas9-reactive effector T cells in vitro.

Profiling relied on immunoSEQ multiplex PCR, and the TCRdb table lists in-frame clones only, not all of them. The sample shows tens of thousands of clones, roughly 90% of them seen only once. The germline V gene encodes CDR1 MNHNS and CDR2 SASEGT. The CDR3 has 17 residues. Trimming cost V 4 bases and J 1 base, with 19 bases left between them. A note on this clone: Antigen: not known.

The sequenced sample consisted of CD4+ effector T cells (CD127+, CD25-, CD137-, CD154-) from PBMCs; culture status not recorded. The sequence was collected from a human donor in good health. The chain uses TRBV6-1 and TRBJ2-5, with D perhaps matching TRBD2 (5 bases). The CDR3 nucleotides read TGTGCCAGCAGTGTGTCGCGAGCGGTGAAGTCCCAAGAGACCCAGTACTTC. As protein: CASSVSRAVKSQETQYF.